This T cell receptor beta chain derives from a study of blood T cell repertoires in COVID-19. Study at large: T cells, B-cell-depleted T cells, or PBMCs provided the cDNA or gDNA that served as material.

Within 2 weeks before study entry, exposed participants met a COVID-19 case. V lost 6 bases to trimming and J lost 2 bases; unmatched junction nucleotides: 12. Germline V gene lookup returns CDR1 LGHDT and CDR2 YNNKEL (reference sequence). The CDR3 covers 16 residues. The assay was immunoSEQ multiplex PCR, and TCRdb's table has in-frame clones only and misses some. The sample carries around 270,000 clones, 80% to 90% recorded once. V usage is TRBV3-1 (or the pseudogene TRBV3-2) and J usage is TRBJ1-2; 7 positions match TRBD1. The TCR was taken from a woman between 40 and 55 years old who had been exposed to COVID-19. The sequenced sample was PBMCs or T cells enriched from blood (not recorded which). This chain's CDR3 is CASSQLTGRSNYGYTF. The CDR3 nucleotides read TGTGCCAGCAGTCAATTGACAGGGCGGAGCAACTATGGCTACACCTTC.